The 27 T cell receptor beta chains in this list originate from one sample, sequenced in a study of T cell responses to AZD1222 COVID-19 vaccine. Here immunoSEQ multiplex PCR was the method, and the copy in TCRdb shows in-frame clones only, minus some. Of 55,000 to 90,000 clones in the sample, roughly four fifths were seen once. Source: peripheral blood, taken on day 0 of AZD1222 vaccination. These TCRs come from an adult in good health.

V gene TRBV9 combines with J gene TRBJ2-2, with 8 bases aligning to TRBD1. The CDR3 runs to 16 residues. Germline trimming cut 4 bases from V and 3 bases from J; bases unmatched to any gene: 8. Looked up from germline, CDR1 is SGDLS and CDR2 is YYNGEE. The CDR3 DNA sequence: TGTGCCAGCAGCAAAGGACAGGGTCCCGACACCGGGGAGCTGTTTTTT. Translating it yields CASSKGQGPDTGELFF.

The CDR3 region is CASSQELAGGYNEQFF. In DNA form, the CDR3 reads TGTGCCAGCAGCCAAGAACTAGCGGGGGGTTACAATGAGCAGTTCTTC. The chain uses TRBV4-2 and TRBJ2-1; 12 bases map to TRBD2. The CDR3 runs 16 residues. Looked up from germline, CDR1 is LGHNA and CDR2 is YNFKEQ. The J segment lost 4 bases and the V segment lost 0 bases, leaving 1 base of the junction unmatched.

This clone was counted a few times. The chain uses TRBV19 and TRBJ2-7; D remains ambiguous. V lost 4 bases to trimming and J lost 4 bases, with 11 bases between them. Per the germline V gene, CDR1 is LNHDA and CDR2 is SQIVND (reference sequence). The CDR3 runs 13 residues. The DNA for the CDR3 is TGTGCCAGTAGTACAGAACCTGCGTACGAGCAGTACTTC. It yields the protein CASSTEPAYEQYF.

This clone has just a few counts. The chain has TRBV7-9 and TRBJ1-3; 8 bases are a match to TRBD1. This CDR3 region has 14 residues. Germline-derived CDR1 and CDR2 are SEHNR and FQNEAQ (reference sequence). J gave up 3 bases and V 5 bases, and 3 bases lay outside the gene matches. CDR3 amino acids: CASSRGQGGNTIYF. The CDR3 DNA sequence: TGTGCCAGCAGCCGTGGACAGGGTGGAAACACCATATATTTT.

The V call is TRBV19, the J call TRBJ1-1; D remains unclear. Trimming took 6 bases from V and 4 from J, leaving 12 bases between them. The CDR3 runs to 13 residues. Germline assignment: CDR1 LNHDA and CDR2 SQIVND (reference sequence). This CDR3 reads CASRADGFTEAFF. The CDR3, as DNA: TGTGCCAGTAGAGCGGACGGATTCACTGAAGCTTTCTTT. The full variable domain, completed using reference TRBV19 and TRBJ1-1, is DGGITQSPKYLFRKEGQNVTLSCEQNLNHDAMYWYRQDPGQGLRLIYYSQIVNDFQKGDIAEGYSVSREKKESFPLTVTSAQKNPTAFYLCASRADGFTEAFFGQGTRLTVV.

The rearrangement links TRBV7-9 to TRBJ1-2, with 10 bases lining up with TRBD1. After removal of 3 bases from V and 4 bases from J, the junction contained 11 bases not matched to a gene. This CDR3 has 17 amino acids. Looked up from germline, CDR1 is SEHNR and CDR2 is FQNEAQ (reference sequence). Here the CDR3 reads CASSLVGRTGGPYGYTF. CDR3 DNA sequence: TGTGCCAGCAGCTTGGTAGGACGGACAGGGGGTCCCTATGGCTACACCTTC. The variable domain in full, completed from reference TRBV7-9 and TRBJ1-2, reads DTGVSQNPRHKITKRGQNVTFRCDPISEHNRLYWYRQTLGQGPEFLTYFQNEAQLEKSRLLSDRFSAERPKGSFSTLEIQRTEQGDSAMYLCASSLVGRTGGPYGYTFGSGTRLTVV.

This rearrangement joins TRBV7-9 to TRBJ2-5; D gene unclear. The length of the CDR3 is 12 residues. V lost 5 bases and J lost 8, with 12 bases in between. Per the germline V gene, CDR1 is SEHNR and CDR2 is FQNEAQ (reference sequence). CDR3 coding DNA: TGTGCCAGCAGCCCCCCCTCGAGTACCCAGTACTTC. Translated, it gives CASSPPSSTQYF.

The chain carries TRBV5-1 and TRBJ1-4; D is possibly TRBD1 (5 bases). Deletions cut 4 bases from V and 6 bases from J, with 10 bases between. The V gene's germline CDR1 is SGHRS and CDR2 YFSETQ. This CDR3 comprises 13 residues. CDR3 bases: TGCGCCAGCAGCAGGGGAGGAGATGAAAAACTGTTTTTT. Encoded protein: CASSRGGDEKLFF.

This chain uses TRBV28 with TRBJ2-5; 8 bases line up with TRBD1. The CDR3 is made up of 14 amino acids. V dropped 5 bases and J dropped 3; count of bases not matched to a gene: 5. The germline V gene has CDR1 MDHEN and CDR2 SYDVKM. In DNA, the CDR3 is TGTGCCAGCAGTAACCAGGGACAGGAAGAGACCCAGTACTTC. Protein product: CASSNQGQEETQYF.

J is TRBJ1-2 and V is TRBV6-6, with D unresolved. Germline lookup yields CDR1 MNHNY and CDR2 SVGAGI (reference sequence). Trimming removed 5 bases from V and 2 bases from J, with 12 bases in between. The CDR3 runs 14 residues. Here the CDR3 reads CASSPSTGNYGYTF. The CDR3 DNA is TGTGCCAGCAGTCCCTCGACGGGGAACTATGGCTACACCTTC.

This chain connects TRBV2 to TRBJ2-1; 10 bases align to TRBD1. Trimming took 3 bases from V and 2 from J; bases not matched to a gene: 1. The germline V gene has CDR1 SNHLY and CDR2 FYNNEI. The CDR3 contains 15 residues. The CDR3 spells CASSDGTGAYNEQFF. CDR3 coding DNA: TGTGCCAGCAGTGACGGGACAGGGGCCTACAATGAGCAGTTCTTC.

This clone was seen a few times. The V call is TRBV27, the J call TRBJ2-1; D may be TRBD2 (6 bases). Per germline, CDR1 MNHEY and CDR2 SMNVEV (reference sequence). The CDR3 totals 12 residues. The V gene lost 7 bases and the J gene lost 10 bases, with 14 bases spanning the gap. CDR3 sequence reads: CASNNFRGEQFF. CDR3 coding DNA: TGTGCCAGCAACAATTTTCGGGGGGAGCAGTTCTTC.

V is TRBV6-5 and J is TRBJ2-7; D is uncertain. This CDR3 has 12 amino acids. V was shortened by 3 bases and J by 4 bases, with 7 bases between the two germline ends. Per germline, CDR1 MNHEY and CDR2 SVGAGI. The CDR3 loop reads CASSYYGYEQYF. The CDR3 nucleotides read TGTGCCAGCAGTTATTACGGGTACGAGCAGTACTTC.

This clone came up once. The rearrangement uses TRBV11-2 and TRBJ1-1; D call uncertain. Germline V CDR1 and CDR2: SGHAT, FQNNGV. The germline V and J ends were trimmed by 5 bases and 0 bases, with 19 bases remaining between them. The CDR3 is 17 residues long. CDR3 protein: CASSLRTFQDLNTEAFF. DNA of the CDR3: TGTGCCAGCAGCCTTCGGACTTTCCAAGACTTGAACACTGAAGCTTTCTTT.

This rearrangement joins TRBV27 to TRBJ2-1, with D unclear. Trimming pared 10 bases from V and 0 bases from J, leaving 16 bases between. The V gene's germline CDR1 is MNHEY and CDR2 SMNVEV (reference sequence). The CDR3 length is 15 residues. Here the CDR3 reads CATNVGGYSYNEQFF. CDR3 in DNA: TGTGCCACCAACGTGGGCGGTTACTCCTACAATGAGCAGTTCTTC.

The rearrangement links TRBV6-5 to TRBJ2-5; D not resolved. Looked up from germline, CDR1 is MNHEY and CDR2 is SVGAGI. CDR3 length equals 14 residues. The V end lost 6 bases, the J end lost 2 bases, and 13 bases lay between the germline ends. The CDR3 here is CASRALGTQETQYF. In DNA form, the CDR3 reads TGTGCCAGCAGGGCGCTGGGCACACAAGAGACCCAGTACTTC.

The chain recombines TRBV21-1 with TRBJ2-7; the table's D call TRBD1 went unverified against the DNA. TRBV21-1 counts as a pseudogene. CDR3 length: 15 amino acids. CDR3 residues: CASSKLRQGAYEQYF. In DNA, the CDR3 is TGTGCCAGCAGCAAACTCCGACAGGGGGCCTACGAGCAGTACTTC.

The chain is built from TRBV6-1 and TRBJ2-7; maybe TRBD2 (6 bases). This CDR3 contains 15 residues. With 3 bases removed from V and 4 bases from J, the gap between germline ends came to 16 bases. Per germline, CDR1 MNHNS and CDR2 SASEGT. CDR3: CASSDPSGTAYEQYF. CDR3 DNA: TGTGCCAGCAGTGACCCCTCCGGGACTGCGTACGAGCAGTACTTC.

The chain recombines TRBV7-9 with TRBJ2-7; 7 bases agree with TRBD1. The CDR3 extends over 17 amino acids. CDR1 and CDR2 (germline): SEHNR, FQNEAQ (reference sequence). Unmatched junction bases numbered 16, after V lost 8 bases and J lost 0 bases. The DNA for the CDR3 is TGTGCCAGCGCCGGGACAGTCTATGGCTCGAGCTCCTACGAGCAGTACTTC. This codes for CASAGTVYGSSSYEQYF. Based on the CDR3 plus reference TRBV7-9 and TRBJ2-7, the full variable domain is DTGVSQNPRHKITKRGQNVTFRCDPISEHNRLYWYRQTLGQGPEFLTYFQNEAQLEKSRLLSDRFSAERPKGSFSTLEIQRTEQGDSAMYLCASAGTVYGSSSYEQYFGPGTRLTVT.

This rearrangement joins TRBV29-1 to TRBJ1-1; D gene ambiguous. In germline, CDR1 is SQVTM, CDR2 ANQGSEA. The CDR3 has 10 residues. The ends were cut back, 3 bases at V and 10 bases at J, with 9 bases in the middle. The DNA of the CDR3 is TGCAGCGTTGAGCATGGTGGAGCTTTCTTT. Translated, it gives CSVEHGGAFF. Using reference TRBV29-1 and TRBJ1-1 for the parts outside the CDR3, the full variable domain is SAVISQKPSRDICQRGTSLTIQCQVDSQVTMMFWYRQQPGQSLTLIATANQGSEATYESGFVIDKFPISRPNLTFSTLTVSNMSPEDSSIYLCSVEHGGAFFGQGTRLTVV.

As DNA, the CDR3 is TGTGCCAGCAGCGGGGGACTAACCCTAAGCACAGATACGCAGTATTTT. As protein: CASSGGLTLSTDTQYF. The V and J genes are TRBV9 and TRBJ2-3; 7 bases match TRBD2. V was clipped by 3 bases and J by 0 bases; unmatched bases: 7. Germline CDR1 is SGDLS and CDR2 is YYNGEE. The CDR3 loop spans 16 amino acids.

The chain links TRBV2 to TRBJ1-2; no definite D call. The CDR3 is 14 residues long. The V and J ends lost 5 bases and 2 bases respectively, with 12 bases between them. Germline assignment: CDR1 SNHLY and CDR2 FYNNEI. The CDR3 is CASSSRTENYGYTF. The CDR3 coding sequence is TGTGCCAGCAGTTCAAGGACCGAGAACTATGGCTACACCTTC.

The CDR3 protein is CASSEAGNEQFF. The CDR3 DNA reads TGTGCCAGCAGTGAAGCGGGGAATGAGCAGTTCTTC. The chain couples TRBV2 to TRBJ2-1, with D hard to call. The CDR3 extends over 12 amino acids. The V gene's germline CDR1 is SNHLY and CDR2 FYNNEI. V was clipped by 0 bases and J by 7 bases, with 4 bases between them.

This chain joins TRBV28 and TRBJ2-5; tentative D call: TRBD1 (6 bases). CDR1 MDHEN and CDR2 SYDVKM come from the germline V gene. This CDR3 has 15 amino acids. With 1 base removed from V and 5 bases from J, the gap between germline ends came to 14 bases. CDR3 residues: CASSLYRGWDETQYF. CDR3 in DNA: TGTGCCAGCAGTTTATATAGGGGGTGGGATGAGACCCAGTACTTC.

The chain is built from TRBV10-3 and TRBJ2-2; TRBD1 matches 7 bases. V lost 0 bases to trimming and J lost 5 bases; unmatched junction nucleotides: 3. The germline V gene encodes CDR1 ENHRY and CDR2 SYGVKD. The CDR3 consists of 15 residues. CDR3 loop: CAISESTGATGELFF. CDR3 DNA: TGTGCCATCAGTGAGTCAACAGGGGCTACCGGGGAGCTGTTTTTT.

The chain couples TRBV6-6 to TRBJ1-6; a weak D match, TRBD1 (6 bases). Trimming took off 5 bases at V and 0 bases at J, with 11 bases between the two ends. The CDR3 length is 16 residues. CDR1 is MNHNY and CDR2 is SVGAGI in the germline V gene (reference sequence). The CDR3 DNA reads as TGTGCCAGCAGTCGACAGGTTAGCTCCTATAATTCACCCCTCCACTTT. The encoded protein is CASSRQVSSYNSPLHF.

V gene TRBV28 combines with J gene TRBJ1-2, with TRBD1 matching 7 bases. The ends lost 6 bases at V and 4 bases at J; junction bases unmatched: 8. The CDR3 covers 14 residues. The germline V gene encodes CDR1 MDHEN and CDR2 SYDVKM. CDR3: CASRLTGLVYGYTF. Here the CDR3 DNA reads TGTGCCAGCAGGTTGACAGGGTTAGTCTATGGCTACACCTTC.